This T cell receptor (beta chain) was sequenced in a study of T-cell reconstitution after alpha-beta-depleted transplantation in children listed by TCRdb under 2016. Concerning the study at large: T-cell immune reconstitution after TCRalphabeta/CD19-depleted allogeneic hematopoietic cell transplantation in children was quantitatively tracked in the study by means of TCR repertoire profiling. Paper-wide results and their limitations: The frequencies of hyperexpanded clones fell over the following months, and after one year, T-cell counts and TCRbeta diversity were mostly attributed to newly produced T cells. About two months after transplant, the apparently early recovery of alphabetaT-cell counts reportedly depended on just several hundred clones that had expanded rapidly and came from non-depleted graft cells. In some patients, the high TCRbeta diversity seen at day 60 was put down to recipient T cells and intrathymic progenitors that had survived conditioning.

This clonotype was seen repeatedly, ten times or more. No antigen is known for it. No much larger clone is present one base from it, and per-base qualities are unavailable. The treatment or condition label here, explained by the study, means: allogeneic hematopoietic cell transplantation with graft depleted of TCRalphabeta T cells and CD19 B cells. TCRalphabeta/CD19-depleted allogeneic hematopoietic cell grafts were given to the transplant recipients, all of whom were children. Looking up the germline V gene (reference sequence) yields CDR1 LNHNV and CDR2 YYDKDF. The CDR3 measures 18 amino acids from cysteine to phenylalanine. Only the CDR3 portion is preserved as DNA: 54 bases, with reading frame beginning at the first base. V was cut back by 2 bases and J by 2 bases, leaving a gap of 20 bases between them. The library came from PCR. Sequencing was performed on an Illumina HiSeq 2500. Molecular barcoding was employed in the preparation of TCR libraries, with unique molecular identifiers being used to normalize TCRbeta repertoire quantification. TCRdb ran its own pipeline on the public reads, namely fastp trimming at Q25 and MiXCR clone calling, and kept in-frame beta chains. Rows merge per CDR3 protein into single entries with the most common DNA and genes. The sample table holds 450,000 to 600,000 distinct CDR3 sequences, of which roughly a tenth were seen once. The ten largest make up about 2% of the sample.

This sample comprised PBMCs, obtained before TCRalphabeta/CD19-depleted stem cell transplant. This chain is built from TRBV15 and TRBJ2-3; a weak D assignment points to TRBD1 (5 bases agree). The clonotype originates from a child aged 2-9 years with inherited bone marrow failure, due to receive a stem cell transplant. The CDR3 protein is CATSRSLRPQGPTDTQYF. DNA sequence: TGTGCCACCAGCAGATCACTCAGGCCCCAGGGCCCCACAGATACGCAGTATTTT.